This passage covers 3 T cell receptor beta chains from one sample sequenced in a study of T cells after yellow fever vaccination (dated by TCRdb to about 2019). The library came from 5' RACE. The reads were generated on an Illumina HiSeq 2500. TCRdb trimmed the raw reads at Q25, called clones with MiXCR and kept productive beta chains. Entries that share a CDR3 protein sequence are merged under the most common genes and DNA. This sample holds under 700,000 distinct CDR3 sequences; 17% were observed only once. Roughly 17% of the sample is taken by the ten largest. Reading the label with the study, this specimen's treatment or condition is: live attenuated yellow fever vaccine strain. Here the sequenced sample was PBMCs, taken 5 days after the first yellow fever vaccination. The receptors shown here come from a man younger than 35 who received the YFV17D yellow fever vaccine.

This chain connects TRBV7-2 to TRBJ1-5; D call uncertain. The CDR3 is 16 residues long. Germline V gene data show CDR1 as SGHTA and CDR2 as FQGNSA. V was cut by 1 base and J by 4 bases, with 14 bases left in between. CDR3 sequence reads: CASSLVPGGVNQPQHF. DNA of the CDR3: TGTGCCAGCAGCTTAGTCCCGGGTGGCGTAAATCAGCCCCAGCATTTT.

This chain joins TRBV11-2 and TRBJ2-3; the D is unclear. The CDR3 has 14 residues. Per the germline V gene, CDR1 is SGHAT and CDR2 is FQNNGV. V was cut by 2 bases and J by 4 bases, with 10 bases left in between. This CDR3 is CASSLRQRADTQYF. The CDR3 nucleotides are TGTGCCAGCAGCTTAAGGCAGCGAGCAGATACGCAGTATTTT.

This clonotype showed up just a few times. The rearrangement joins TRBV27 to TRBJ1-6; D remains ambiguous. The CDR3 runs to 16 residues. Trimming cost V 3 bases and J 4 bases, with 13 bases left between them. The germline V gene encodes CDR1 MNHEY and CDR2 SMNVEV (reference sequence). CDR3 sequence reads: CASSFSTNVYNSPLHF. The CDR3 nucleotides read TGTGCCAGCAGTTTCTCCACGAATGTTTATAATTCACCCCTCCACTTT.